This T cell receptor beta chain was sequenced for a study of cytomegalovirus exposure and HLA in healthy donors. Primers included in the PCR were 60 Vbeta and 13 Jbeta primers. Libraries were prepared by immunoSEQ multiplex PCR; TCRdb keeps only in-frame clonotypes and omits some of them. The sample includes some 120,000 clones, 84% of them seen just once. CDR1 is KGHSH and CDR2 is LQKENI in the germline V gene. V was clipped by 3 bases and J by 2 bases, with 18 bases between them. The CDR3 length is 17 residues. Details on this clone: As yet, its antigen is unknown.

Study outcomes and limitations: Earlier analysis found most TCR beta V segments productive about 87% or about 30% of the time. A classifier reportedly called cytomegalovirus status with high sensitivity and specificity. Cytomegalovirus-associated TCR beta chains were listed, numbering under 200.

This receptor was taken from a woman between 18 and 30 years old in good health and CMV-seropositive. The chain is built from TRBV18 and TRBJ2-3; D gene uncertain. The sequenced material came from PBMCs. The CDR3 sequence: CASSPQRGDLNTDTQYF. DNA for the CDR3: TGTGCCAGCTCACCCCAAAGAGGAGACTTAAACACAGATACGCAGTATTTT.